The rows below give T cell receptor beta chains drawn from one sample of a study of control samples from healthy donors and cancer patients. Sequencing was performed with immunoSEQ multiplex PCR; in TCRdb, only in-frame clones are kept and a portion is missing. The table includes some 120,000 clones, under 95% detected once. Sequencing was performed on blood. Every receptor here comes from a man younger than 30 in good health. Each CDR3 is given without its conserved first and last residue. Fields, in order: V gene, CDR3 protein.

>TRBV5-5
ASSFKAEGEKLF
>TRBV29-1
SVVFWGDGYGYT
>TRBV3-1/TRBV3-2
ASSQGQDPYYGYT
>TRBV5-1
ASSFSGGGEKLF
>TRBV10-3
AISWTGKEGEAF
>TRBV18
ASSPGPLAEAF
>TRBV19
ASSSQGSSGELF
>TRBV7-9
ASSSGTSGGALEQF
>TRBV19
ASSIEPWGTGELF
>TRBV6-1
ASSEADRGNNSPLH
>TRBV7-2
ASAGTSRYTEAF
>TRBV12-2
ASRSIFRRMWDRVYNEQF
>TRBV30
AWSGGAGYT
>TRBV7-9
ASSPGQGQTYNEQF
>TRBV4-1
ASSQDRPGISYEQY
>TRBV4-1
ASSQSRLISNQPQH
>TRBV7-9
ASSLAAGGTGELF
>TRBV2
ASTDEGGELF
>TRBV4-1
ASSQVGRLTYEQY
>TRBV5-1
ASSLGGISYEQY
>TRBV16
ASSQEGQGNQPQH
>TRBV12-3/TRBV12-4
ASSLSGTEAF
>TRBV6-5
ASSYRGGVTNEKLF
>TRBV11-2
ASSPTGGSGELF
>TRBV30
AWREQGPPFGYT
>TRBV6-1
ASSATTSGGWETQY
>TRBV2
ASSGGPAVGQPQH
>TRBV5-1
ASSPWTSQETQY
>TRBV27
ASSFGQAYEQY
>TRBV15
ATSRGGAYNEQF
>TRBV27
ASSPRDIQY
>TRBV28
ASRPGHRTPSYEQY
>TRBV4-1
ASSQTGLYENTEAF
>TRBV5-6
ASSFGQGSEAF
>TRBV19
ASSRGGGAFRNEQF
>TRBV24-1
ATSDSGTGVHNEQF
>TRBV7-9
ASSLSQGAGELF
>TRBV9
ASSVDGAYLRGNTIY
>TRBV25-1
ASSELWGRVANEQF
>TRBV3-1/TRBV3-2
ASSQEGRSGKGYT
>TRBV6-6
ASSYTPSRDTGELF
>TRBV6-5
ASSRTASYEQY
>TRBV10-1
ASSSGSTDTQY
>TRBV5-1
ASSLSRDRVLYNEQF
>TRBV2
ASRPNLSQETQY
>TRBV4-1
ASSQSSSRYGYT
>TRBV3-1/TRBV3-2
ASSSQPQGSYNSPLH
>TRBV18
ASSPEQTGTQPQH
>TRBV12-5
ASGFGETQY
>TRBV6-6
ASSAPEDTQY
>TRBV6-5
ASNHQPSYEQY
>TRBV18
ASSHGKTWDSPLH
>TRBV3-1/TRBV3-2
ASSERKAGNQETQY
>TRBV6-5
ASSRTGLGDTEAF
>TRBV24-1
ATSDVTVEQY
>TRBV20-1
SVGGMNIQY